Listed below are T cell receptor beta chains from one sample, sequenced in a study of blood T cells in healthy people across ages. TCRdb passed the 5' RACE reads through MiXCR, listing each CDR3 protein once. This table has 850,000 to 1,000,000 distinct CDR3 sequences, roughly 50% appearing once. Sample: blood. Source of these receptors: a woman aged 60 to 75 in good health. Both conserved end residues are part of each CDR3. D genes are given only for firm matches. Rows may omit the clone size; those that give it use once, few, many or a size class.

v_gene: TRBV4-2
j_gene: TRBJ2-1
abundance: few
d_gene: .
CDR3aa: CASSQDGGEWNEQFF
CDR3nt: TGTGCCAGCAGCCAAGATGGCGGAGAATGGAATGAGCAGTTCTTC

v_gene: TRBV28
j_gene: TRBJ2-3
abundance: .
d_gene: .
CDR3aa: CASSLDGRVNTQYF
CDR3nt: TGTGCCAGCAGTTTGGACGGTAGAGTAAATACGCAGTATTTT

v_gene: TRBV7-2
j_gene: TRBJ2-7
abundance: few
d_gene: TRBD2
CDR3aa: CASSLPSGLGTYEQYF
CDR3nt: TGTGCCAGCAGCCTCCCATCGGGACTAGGCACCTACGAGCAGTACTTC

v_gene: TRBV4-1
j_gene: TRBJ2-3
abundance: .
d_gene: .
CDR3aa: CASSAGTKPTDTQYF
CDR3nt: TGCGCCAGCAGCGCAGGTACAAAGCCCACAGATACGCAGTATTTT

v_gene: TRBV9
j_gene: TRBJ2-5
abundance: .
d_gene: .
CDR3aa: CASSAQRVGTQETQYF
CDR3nt: TGTGCCAGCAGCGCTCAAAGGGTCGGGACCCAAGAGACCCAGTACTTC

v_gene: TRBV7-3
j_gene: TRBJ2-1
abundance: .
d_gene: .
CDR3aa: CASSPSESYNEQFF
CDR3nt: TGTGCCAGCAGTCCCTCGGAGTCCTACAATGAGCAGTTCTTC

v_gene: TRBV7-3
j_gene: TRBJ2-5
abundance: .
d_gene: TRBD2
CDR3aa: CASSFNGRGSETQYF
CDR3nt: TGTGCCAGCAGCTTTAACGGGAGGGGGAGCGAGACCCAGTACTTC

v_gene: TRBV4-2
j_gene: TRBJ1-5
abundance: .
d_gene: TRBD1
CDR3aa: CASSLKPAGRGTYSNQPQHF
CDR3nt: TGTGCCAGCAGCCTAAAGCCGGCCGGCAGGGGGACTTATAGCAATCAGCCCCAGCATTTT

v_gene: TRBV20-1
j_gene: TRBJ2-5
abundance: .
d_gene: TRBD2
CDR3aa: CSAPGRGLLDGVQETQYF
CDR3nt: TGCAGTGCGCCGGGACGGGGACTACTCGACGGGGTCCAAGAGACCCAGTACTTC

v_gene: TRBV7-6
j_gene: TRBJ1-5
abundance: .
d_gene: .
CDR3aa: CASSLESGGDQPQHF
CDR3nt: TGTGCCAGCAGCTTGGAGAGCGGGGGGGATCAGCCCCAGCATTTT

v_gene: TRBV28
j_gene: TRBJ2-7
abundance: .
d_gene: .
CDR3aa: CASSYPGMAEQYF
CDR3nt: TGTGCCAGCAGTTATCCGGGTATGGCCGAGCAGTACTTC

v_gene: TRBV28
j_gene: TRBJ2-3
abundance: .
d_gene: TRBD1
CDR3aa: CASSPGTARIDTQYF
CDR3nt: TGTGCCAGCAGCCCCGGGACAGCTCGAATAGATACGCAGTATTTT

v_gene: TRBV28
j_gene: TRBJ2-7
abundance: few
d_gene: .
CDR3aa: CASSLGTGPPYEQYF
CDR3nt: TGTGCCAGCAGTTTAGGAACAGGTCCGCCCTACGAGCAGTACTTC

v_gene: TRBV7-9
j_gene: TRBJ2-1
abundance: .
d_gene: TRBD2
CDR3aa: CASSQRSGREFF
CDR3nt: TGTGCCAGCAGCCAGCGTAGCGGGAGGGAGTTCTTC

v_gene: TRBV28
j_gene: TRBJ2-7
abundance: .
d_gene: .
CDR3aa: CAARRARSTYEQYF
CDR3nt: TGTGCCGCCCGACGGGCCCGCTCAACCTACGAGCAGTACTTC

v_gene: TRBV10-2
j_gene: TRBJ1-5
abundance: .
d_gene: .
CDR3aa: CASSGGTGYQPQHF
CDR3nt: TGCGCCAGCAGTGGCGGGACCGGTTATCAGCCCCAGCATTTT

v_gene: TRBV6-5
j_gene: TRBJ2-5
abundance: .
d_gene: .
CDR3aa: CASSYRGTESETQYF
CDR3nt: TGTGCCAGCAGTTACCGCGGGACAGAATCAGAGACCCAGTACTTC

v_gene: TRBV6-1
j_gene: TRBJ2-7
abundance: few
d_gene: .
CDR3aa: CASIEGGVSYEQYF
CDR3nt: TGTGCCAGCATCGAAGGGGGAGTCAGCTACGAGCAGTACTTC

v_gene: TRBV27
j_gene: TRBJ2-3
abundance: few
d_gene: TRBD2
CDR3aa: CASSEREPADTQYF
CDR3nt: TGTGCCAGCAGCGAGCGGGAGCCGGCAGATACGCAGTATTTT

v_gene: TRBV12-3/TRBV12-4
j_gene: TRBJ2-4
abundance: .
d_gene: .
CDR3aa: CASSPSAEAKNIQYF
CDR3nt: TGTGCCAGCAGTCCTAGCGCTGAAGCCAAAAACATTCAGTACTTC

v_gene: TRBV5-1
j_gene: TRBJ2-6
abundance: .
d_gene: .
CDR3aa: CASSPAGYSGANVLTF
CDR3nt: TGCGCCAGCAGCCCCGCAGGGTACTCTGGGGCCAACGTCCTGACTTTC

v_gene: TRBV7-2
j_gene: TRBJ2-1
abundance: few
d_gene: .
CDR3aa: CASSSSGGLLHEQFF
CDR3nt: TGTGCCAGCAGCTCTAGTGGGGGACTCCTCCATGAGCAGTTCTTC

v_gene: TRBV29-1
j_gene: TRBJ2-1
abundance: .
d_gene: TRBD1
CDR3aa: CSVEGPGGHNEQFF
CDR3nt: TGCAGCGTTGAAGGCCCAGGGGGACACAATGAGCAGTTCTTC

v_gene: TRBV12-3/TRBV12-4
j_gene: TRBJ1-2
abundance: .
d_gene: .
CDR3aa: CASSHNTFGGRYTF
CDR3nt: TGTGCCAGCAGTCATAACACTTTCGGGGGCCGATACACCTTC

v_gene: TRBV5-5
j_gene: TRBJ2-5
abundance: .
d_gene: TRBD1
CDR3aa: CASRPDRVQETQYF
CDR3nt: TGTGCCAGCAGACCCGACAGGGTGCAAGAGACCCAGTACTTC

v_gene: TRBV5-6
j_gene: TRBJ2-5
abundance: .
d_gene: .
CDR3aa: CASSLEVARETQYF
CDR3nt: TGTGCCAGCAGCTTGGAGGTGGCCCGGGAGACCCAGTACTTC

v_gene: TRBV21-1
j_gene: TRBJ2-3
abundance: .
d_gene: .
CDR3aa: CARDRPDTQYF
CDR3nt: TGTGCCAGAGACAGGCCGGATACGCAGTATTTT

v_gene: TRBV7-2
j_gene: TRBJ2-3
abundance: many
d_gene: TRBD1
CDR3aa: CASSLVQGADTQYF
CDR3nt: TGTGCCAGCAGCTTAGTCCAGGGGGCTGATACGCAGTATTTT

v_gene: TRBV20-1
j_gene: TRBJ2-7
abundance: .
d_gene: TRBD2
CDR3aa: CSVGFGTIKDEQYF
CDR3nt: TGCAGTGTCGGTTTCGGGACTATCAAGGACGAGCAGTACTTC

v_gene: TRBV2
j_gene: TRBJ1-1
abundance: few
d_gene: .
CDR3aa: CASGLTGLNTEAFF
CDR3nt: TGTGCCAGCGGCCTGACGGGACTGAACACTGAAGCTTTCTTT

v_gene: TRBV7-8
j_gene: TRBJ2-5
abundance: .
d_gene: TRBD2
CDR3aa: CAGSPLAGVEEQYF
CDR3nt: TGTGCCGGCAGCCCCCTAGCGGGAGTGGAGGAGCAGTACTTC

v_gene: TRBV7-2
j_gene: TRBJ1-4
abundance: few
d_gene: .
CDR3aa: CASSILARGANEKLFF
CDR3nt: TGTGCCAGCAGCATATTAGCGCGGGGTGCTAATGAAAAACTGTTTTTT

v_gene: TRBV2
j_gene: TRBJ2-5
abundance: .
d_gene: .
CDR3aa: CASSAQGILQETQYF
CDR3nt: TGTGCCAGCAGTGCTCAGGGGATCCTCCAAGAGACCCAGTACTTC

v_gene: TRBV20-1
j_gene: TRBJ1-6
abundance: .
d_gene: .
CDR3aa: CSARVPGRAGNSPLHF
CDR3nt: TGCAGTGCTAGAGTCCCGGGAAGAGCGGGAAATTCACCCCTCCACTTT

v_gene: TRBV2
j_gene: TRBJ1-1
abundance: .
d_gene: .
CDR3aa: CASRFRGLIEAFF
CDR3nt: TGTGCCAGCAGGTTTAGAGGGCTGATTGAAGCTTTCTTT

v_gene: TRBV6-6
j_gene: TRBJ2-7
abundance: .
d_gene: TRBD1
CDR3aa: CASSPRTGTAYEQYF
CDR3nt: TGTGCCAGCAGCCCTCGGACAGGGACAGCCTACGAGCAGTACTTC

v_gene: TRBV28
j_gene: TRBJ2-7
abundance: few
d_gene: TRBD2
CDR3aa: CASELAGVRGQYF
CDR3nt: TGTGCCAGCGAGCTAGCGGGAGTAAGGGGGCAGTACTTC

v_gene: TRBV5-6
j_gene: TRBJ2-4
abundance: .
d_gene: .
CDR3aa: CASSLIPDTSKNIQYF
CDR3nt: TGTGCCAGCAGCTTGATTCCGGACACCTCCAAAAACATTCAGTACTTC

v_gene: TRBV6-2/TRBV6-3
j_gene: TRBJ1-5
abundance: .
d_gene: .
CDR3aa: CASSYPPHRGNQPQHF
CDR3nt: TGTGCCAGCAGTTACCCCCCACATAGGGGCAATCAGCCCCAGCATTTT

v_gene: TRBV20-1
j_gene: TRBJ2-7
abundance: .
d_gene: TRBD2
CDR3aa: CSASRLAEASYEQYF
CDR3nt: TGCAGTGCAAGTCGACTAGCGGAGGCCTCCTACGAGCAGTACTTC

v_gene: TRBV4-1
j_gene: TRBJ2-3
abundance: few
d_gene: TRBD2
CDR3aa: CASSQLTSRDTQYF
CDR3nt: TGCGCCAGCAGCCAGCTGACTAGCCGAGATACGCAGTATTTT

v_gene: TRBV6-5
j_gene: TRBJ2-5
abundance: .
d_gene: TRBD2
CDR3aa: CASRTGTSGGTQYF
CDR3nt: TGTGCCAGCAGAACCGGGACTAGCGGGGGGACCCAGTACTTC

v_gene: TRBV11-2
j_gene: TRBJ2-1
abundance: .
d_gene: .
CDR3aa: CASSFRVTKSSYNEQFF
CDR3nt: TGTGCCAGCAGCTTCCGTGTGACGAAAAGCTCCTACAATGAGCAGTTCTTC

v_gene: TRBV6-6
j_gene: TRBJ2-7
abundance: once
d_gene: .
CDR3aa: CASISDSAYEQYF
CDR3nt: TGTGCCAGCATCTCGGACAGCGCCTACGAGCAGTACTTC

v_gene: TRBV20-1
j_gene: TRBJ1-1
abundance: .
d_gene: .
CDR3aa: CSARDGAVWGNTEAFF
CDR3nt: TGCAGTGCTAGAGATGGAGCCGTTTGGGGGAACACTGAAGCTTTCTTT

v_gene: TRBV3-1
j_gene: TRBJ2-7
abundance: .
d_gene: .
CDR3aa: CASSHTEAGREQYF
CDR3nt: TGTGCCAGCAGCCACACCGAAGCCGGAAGGGAGCAGTACTTC

v_gene: TRBV27
j_gene: TRBJ2-7
abundance: few
d_gene: TRBD1
CDR3aa: CASSPGTGYEEQYF
CDR3nt: TGTGCCAGCAGCCCCGGGACAGGGTATGAAGAGCAGTACTTC

v_gene: TRBV28
j_gene: TRBJ1-5
abundance: .
d_gene: .
CDR3aa: CASSLGVGGRQPQHF
CDR3nt: TGTGCCAGCAGTTTAGGTGTGGGAGGGAGGCAGCCCCAGCATTTT

v_gene: TRBV15
j_gene: TRBJ2-4
abundance: .
d_gene: .
CDR3aa: CATGRVQGVENIQYF
CDR3nt: TGTGCCACCGGCAGAGTACAGGGAGTAGAAAACATTCAGTACTTC

v_gene: TRBV20-1
j_gene: TRBJ2-1
abundance: .
d_gene: TRBD2
CDR3aa: CSASLGRLADNEQFF
CDR3nt: TGCAGTGCTAGCCTGGGGCGACTAGCGGACAATGAGCAGTTCTTC

v_gene: TRBV7-2
j_gene: TRBJ2-3
abundance: .
d_gene: .
CDR3aa: CASSLAGAVSSTDTQYF
CDR3nt: TGTGCCAGCAGCTTAGCCGGAGCAGTATCGAGCACAGATACGCAGTATTTT

v_gene: TRBV7-3
j_gene: TRBJ2-1
abundance: few
d_gene: .
CDR3aa: CASSLVPAGANEQFF
CDR3nt: TGTGCCAGCAGCTTAGTTCCCGCCGGAGCCAATGAGCAGTTCTTC

v_gene: TRBV20-1
j_gene: TRBJ1-5
abundance: few
d_gene: .
CDR3aa: CSASESSNQPQHF
CDR3nt: TGCAGTGCTAGCGAGAGTAGCAATCAGCCCCAGCATTTT